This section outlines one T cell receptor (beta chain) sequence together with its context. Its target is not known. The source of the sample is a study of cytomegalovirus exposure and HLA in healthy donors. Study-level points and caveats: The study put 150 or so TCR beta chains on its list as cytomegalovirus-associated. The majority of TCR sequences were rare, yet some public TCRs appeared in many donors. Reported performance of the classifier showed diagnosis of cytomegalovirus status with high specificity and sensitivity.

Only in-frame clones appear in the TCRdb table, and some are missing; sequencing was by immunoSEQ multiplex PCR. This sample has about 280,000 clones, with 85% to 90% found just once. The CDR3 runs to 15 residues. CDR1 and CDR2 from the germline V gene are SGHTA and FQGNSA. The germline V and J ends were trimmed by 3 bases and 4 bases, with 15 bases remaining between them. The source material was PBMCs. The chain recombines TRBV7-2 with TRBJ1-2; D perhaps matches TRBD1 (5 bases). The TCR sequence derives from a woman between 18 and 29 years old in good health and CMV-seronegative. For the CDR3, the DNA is TGTGCCAGCAGCTTCCGACGGGGACTGGGCTATGGCTACACCTTC. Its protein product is CASSFRRGLGYGYTF.